The clone carrying this TCR beta chain was counted a single time. The data derive from a study of blood T cell repertoires in COVID-19. The wider study: Italy, Spain and the United States were the sources of the convalescent and acute COVID-19 samples.

In the original analysis: Reference gene primers were amplified, and this amplification served to estimate nucleated cell counts. TCRdb's table, derived via immunoSEQ multiplex PCR, lists solely in-frame clones and lacks some. V and J calls and clone size follow that table, whereas D and trimming were derived from the DNA. The table shows 150,000 to 200,000 clones, with roughly 88% occurring only once. Cohort 3 recovered donors had two negative PCRs, clearance, or symptom resolution. Source material: PBMCs or T cells enriched from blood (not recorded which). The source of this sequence is a woman aged 60-75 years who had recovered from COVID-19.

This CDR3 reads CASSYSSGDFRYGYTF. CDR3 DNA sequence: TGTGCCAGCAGTTACTCGAGCGGGGACTTCCGCTATGGCTACACCTTC. The J gene is TRBJ1-2, the V gene TRBV6-5; D is perhaps TRBD1 (5 bases). The germline V gene has CDR1 MNHEY and CDR2 SVGAGI. The V and J ends lost 0 bases and 4 bases respectively, with 15 bases between them. The CDR3 runs 16 residues.